A selection of T cell receptor beta chains follows, all from one sample in a study of OX40 agonist ivuxolimab in advanced cancers. Sequencing used immunoSEQ multiplex PCR; TCRdb keeps in-frame clones, though not all of them. The sample holds 45,000 to 55,000 clones, over 80% seen once. The source material was CD4+ or CD8+ T cells sorted from blood, sampled in a trial of the OX40 agonist ivuxolimab. The receptor set was obtained from an adult with an advanced solid tumor such as melanoma, head and neck, liver or kidney cancer. Each CDR3 is given with its conserved first and last residue. The D gene is left open where the match is weak. Only part of the rows carry a size: once, few, many, or a class if the clone is expanded.

d_gene	v_gene	j_gene	abundance	CDR3aa	CDR3nt
-	TRBV20-1	TRBJ2-3	-	CSARAGGKQYF	TGCAGTGCTAGAGCTGGGGGAAAGCAGTATTTT
-	TRBV11-2	TRBJ2-7	few	CASSLDPARAYEQYF	TGTGCCAGCAGCTTAGACCCGGCCAGGGCCTACGAGCAGTACTTC
-	TRBV19	TRBJ2-5	-	CASSITVNRGGVTQYF	TGTGCCAGTAGTATAACCGTTAACAGGGGGGGAGTGACCCAGTACTTC
-	TRBV7-8	TRBJ2-3	-	CASSPLSGVTDTQYF	TGTGCCAGCAGCCCCCTTTCGGGGGTCACAGATACGCAGTATTTT
TRBD1	TRBV25-1	TRBJ1-6	-	CASSEYGTVSPLHF	TGTGCCAGCAGTGAATACGGGACAGTTTCACCCCTCCACTTT
-	TRBV10-3	TRBJ2-1	-	CAISDPRLGDLGEQFF	TGTGCCATCAGTGACCCTCGGTTAGGGGATTTAGGTGAGCAGTTCTTC
TRBD1	TRBV6-5	TRBJ1-5	-	CASSIQGGNQPQHF	TGTGCCAGCAGCATACAGGGGGGAAATCAGCCCCAGCATTTT
TRBD1	TRBV11-2	TRBJ1-2	-	CASRRQGYGYTF	TGTGCCAGCAGACGACAGGGCTATGGCTACACCTTC
-	TRBV20-1	TRBJ1-2	-	CSARKDYGYTF	TGCAGTGCTCGAAAGGACTATGGCTACACCTTC
-	TRBV5-1	TRBJ2-1	-	CASMKGPNNYNEQFF	TGCGCCAGCATGAAGGGACCGAACAATTACAATGAGCAGTTCTTC
TRBD1	TRBV6-5	TRBJ1-2	-	CASRVDRDYGYTF	TGTGCCAGCAGGGTTGACAGGGACTATGGCTACACCTTC
-	TRBV18	TRBJ2-1	-	CASSQGNEQFF	TGTGCCAGCTCGCAGGGGAATGAGCAGTTCTTC
TRBD1	TRBV19	TRBJ1-1	-	CASRPRQGLGTEAFF	TGTGCCAGTAGGCCCAGACAGGGTTTGGGCACTGAAGCTTTCTTT
-	TRBV7-9	TRBJ2-3	few	CASSVTGSRGTDTQYF	TGTGCCAGCAGCGTAACAGGGTCCCGGGGCACAGATACGCAGTATTTT
-	TRBV5-1	TRBJ2-3	-	CASSLVDKVTDTQYF	TGCGCCAGCAGCTTGGTAGATAAGGTCACAGATACGCAGTATTTT
-	TRBV5-8	TRBJ2-1	-	CASSLDVPWGASRNEQFF	TGTGCCAGCAGCTTGGACGTACCTTGGGGGGCCTCCAGGAATGAGCAGTTCTTC
-	TRBV6-6	TRBJ1-5	-	CASSYPQPQHF	TGTGCCAGCAGTTACCCACAGCCCCAGCATTTT
-	TRBV5-1	TRBJ2-5	-	CASSTARMVWGPQETQYF	TGCGCCAGCAGCACGGCCCGGATGGTCTGGGGGCCCCAAGAGACCCAGTACTTC
-	TRBV7-2	TRBJ1-2	-	CASSLAGLVGYGYTF	TGTGCCAGCAGCTTAGCCGGACTGGTAGGCTATGGCTACACCTTC
-	TRBV20-1	TRBJ1-1	-	CSAIRGREAFF	TGCAGTGCTATCAGGGGCAGGGAAGCTTTCTTT
-	TRBV6-5	TRBJ1-5	-	CASRWGNQPQHF	TGTGCCAGCAGATGGGGAAATCAGCCCCAGCATTTT
-	TRBV7-2	TRBJ1-1	-	CASSLSGMWTEAFF	TGTGCCAGCAGCCTATCAGGGATGTGGACGGAAGCTTTCTTT
TRBD2	TRBV5-1	TRBJ2-3	-	CASGTSGGTDTQYF	TGCGCCAGCGGGACTAGCGGGGGTACAGATACGCAGTATTTT
-	TRBV2	TRBJ1-6	few	CASSSEADSPLHF	TGTGCCAGCTCTTCTGAGGCGGATTCACCCCTCCACTTT
-	TRBV7-8	TRBJ2-1	few	CASSEKQIFSDEQFF	TGTGCCAGCAGCGAAAAACAAATCTTTAGCGATGAGCAGTTCTTC
-	TRBV9	TRBJ2-3	-	CASSLQTTDTQYF	TGTGCCAGCAGCCTACAAACCACAGATACGCAGTATTTT
-	TRBV6-5	TRBJ2-5	few	CASSYSDSAGTQYF	TGTGCCAGCAGTTACTCGGACAGTGCGGGGACCCAGTACTTC
-	TRBV29-1	TRBJ2-1	-	CSGVAGGEGEQFF	TGCAGCGGAGTAGCTGGCGGTGAGGGTGAGCAGTTCTTC
-	TRBV7-2	TRBJ2-7	-	CASTKDFASYEQYF	TGTGCCAGCACCAAGGACTTTGCCTCCTACGAGCAGTACTTC
-	TRBV19	TRBJ1-2	-	CASSQSKWDYGYTF	TGTGCCAGTAGTCAGAGTAAGTGGGACTATGGCTACACCTTC
-	TRBV6-5	TRBJ2-7	-	CASRRDYEQYF	TGTGCCAGCAGACGAGACTACGAGCAGTACTTC
TRBD1	TRBV29-1	TRBJ2-1	-	CSVRRQGMDNEQFF	TGCAGCGTTCGGCGACAGGGGATGGACAATGAGCAGTTCTTC
TRBD2	TRBV7-2	TRBJ2-7	-	CASSRGLAGGEQYF	TGTGCCAGCAGCCGAGGACTAGCGGGGGGCGAGCAGTACTTC
-	TRBV19	TRBJ2-1	-	CASSKVRAGLYNEQFF	TGTGCCAGTAGTAAGGTCCGGGCCGGCCTCTACAATGAGCAGTTCTTC
-	TRBV5-4	TRBJ2-5	-	CASSLGQSQETQYF	TGTGCCAGCAGCTTGGGGCAGTCCCAAGAGACCCAGTACTTC
TRBD2	TRBV4-1	TRBJ2-3	-	CASSQVPLSSGGADTQYF	TGCGCCAGCAGCCAAGTACCCCTTTCGAGCGGGGGGGCGGATACGCAGTATTTT
-	TRBV2	TRBJ2-7	-	CASSRDGTYEQYF	TGTGCCAGCAGTCGGGACGGTACCTACGAGCAGTACTTC
-	TRBV9	TRBJ1-1	-	CASSVDLRGANTEAFF	TGTGCCAGCAGCGTAGATTTAAGGGGAGCGAACACTGAAGCTTTCTTT